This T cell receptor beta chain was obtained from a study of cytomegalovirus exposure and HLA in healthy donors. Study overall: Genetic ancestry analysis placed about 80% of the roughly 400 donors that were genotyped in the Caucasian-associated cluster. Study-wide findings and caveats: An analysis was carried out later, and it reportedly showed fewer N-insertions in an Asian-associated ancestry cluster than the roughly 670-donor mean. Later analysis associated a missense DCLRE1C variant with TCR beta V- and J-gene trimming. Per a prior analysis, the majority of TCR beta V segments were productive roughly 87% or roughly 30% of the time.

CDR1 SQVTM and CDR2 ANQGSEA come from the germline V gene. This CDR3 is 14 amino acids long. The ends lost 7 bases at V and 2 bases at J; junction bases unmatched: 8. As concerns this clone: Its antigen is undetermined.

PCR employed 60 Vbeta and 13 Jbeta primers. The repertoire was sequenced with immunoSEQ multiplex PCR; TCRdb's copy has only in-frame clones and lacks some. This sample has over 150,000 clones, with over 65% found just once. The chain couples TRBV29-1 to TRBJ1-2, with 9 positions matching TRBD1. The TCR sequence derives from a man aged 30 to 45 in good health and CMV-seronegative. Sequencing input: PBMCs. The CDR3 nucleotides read TGCAGCGCACTGTTGACAGGGGGGAACTATGGCTACACCTTC. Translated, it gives CSALLTGGNYGYTF.